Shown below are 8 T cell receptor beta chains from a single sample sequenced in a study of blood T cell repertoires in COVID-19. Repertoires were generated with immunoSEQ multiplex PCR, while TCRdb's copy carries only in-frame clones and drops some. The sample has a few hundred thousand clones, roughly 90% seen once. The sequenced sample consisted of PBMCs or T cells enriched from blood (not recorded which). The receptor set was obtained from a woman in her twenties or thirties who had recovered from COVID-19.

DNA of the CDR3: TGTGCCAGCAGCTTAATTCCAGGGGGCATTATGGATGGCTACACCTTC. Residues: CASSLIPGGIMDGYTF. The chain employs TRBV7-9 and TRBJ1-2; 8 nucleotides line up with TRBD1. CDR3 length: 16 residues. Trimming cost V 2 bases and J 6 bases; bases outside gene matches: 11. CDR1 is SEHNR, CDR2 FQNEAQ, per germline (reference sequence).

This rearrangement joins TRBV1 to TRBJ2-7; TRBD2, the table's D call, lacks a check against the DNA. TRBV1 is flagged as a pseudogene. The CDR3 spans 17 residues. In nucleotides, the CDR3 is TGCACCAGCAGCCAAAATCCGGGACTAGCGGGAGTCTACGAGCAGTACTTC. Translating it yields CTSSQNPGLAGVYEQYF.

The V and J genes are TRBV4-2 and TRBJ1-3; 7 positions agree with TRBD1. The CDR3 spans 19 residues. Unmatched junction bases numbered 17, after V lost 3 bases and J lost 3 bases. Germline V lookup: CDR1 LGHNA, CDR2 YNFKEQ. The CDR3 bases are TGTGCCAGCAGCCACCAACCTCCGACAGGGTCGTACGGTGGAAACACCATATATTTT. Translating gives CASSHQPPTGSYGGNTIYF.

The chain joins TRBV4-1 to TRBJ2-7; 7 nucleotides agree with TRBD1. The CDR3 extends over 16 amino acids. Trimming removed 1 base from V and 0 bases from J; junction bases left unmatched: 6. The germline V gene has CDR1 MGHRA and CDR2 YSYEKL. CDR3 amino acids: CASSQAVTGSSYEQYF. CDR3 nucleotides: TGCGCCAGCAGCCAAGCTGTGACAGGGAGCTCCTACGAGCAGTACTTC.

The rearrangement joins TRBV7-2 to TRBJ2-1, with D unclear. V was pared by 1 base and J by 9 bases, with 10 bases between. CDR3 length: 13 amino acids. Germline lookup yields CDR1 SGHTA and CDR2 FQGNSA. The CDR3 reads CASSLERSSEQFF. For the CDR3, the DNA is TGTGCCAGCAGCTTAGAACGGTCAAGTGAGCAGTTCTTC. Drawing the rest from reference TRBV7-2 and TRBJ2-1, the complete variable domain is GAGVSQSPSNKVTEKGKDVELRCDPISGHTALYWYRQSLGQGLEFLIYFQGNSAPDKSGLPSDRFSAERTGGSVSTLTIQRTQQEDSAVYLCASSLERSSEQFFGPGTRLTVL.

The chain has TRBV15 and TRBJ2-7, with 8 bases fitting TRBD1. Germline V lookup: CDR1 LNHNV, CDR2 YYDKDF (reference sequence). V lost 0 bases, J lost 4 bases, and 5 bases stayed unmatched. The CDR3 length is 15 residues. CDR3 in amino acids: CATSRDRTGFYEQYF. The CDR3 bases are TGTGCCACCAGCAGAGATCGGACAGGGTTTTACGAGCAGTACTTC.

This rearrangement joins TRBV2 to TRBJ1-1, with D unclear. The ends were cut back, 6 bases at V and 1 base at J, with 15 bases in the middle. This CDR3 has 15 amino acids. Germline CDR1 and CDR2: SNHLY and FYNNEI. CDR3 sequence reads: CASRALRAGNTEAFF. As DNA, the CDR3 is TGTGCCAGCAGGGCCTTGAGGGCGGGGAACACTGAAGCTTTCTTT.

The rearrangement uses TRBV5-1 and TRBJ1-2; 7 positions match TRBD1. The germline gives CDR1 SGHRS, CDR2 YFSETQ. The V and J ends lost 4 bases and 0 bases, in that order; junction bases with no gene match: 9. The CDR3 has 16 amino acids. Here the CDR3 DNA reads TGCGCCAGCAGCGGCATAACAGGGGAGGCTAACTATGGCTACACCTTC. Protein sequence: CASSGITGEANYGYTF.